This T cell receptor (beta chain) was found in a study of blood T cell repertoires in COVID-19 (dated by TCRdb to 2019 to 2021). Regarding the study in general: Samples from collaborators originated in the United States, Italy and Spain and spanned both the acute and convalescent phases of COVID-19. The prospective study material was composed of cDNA or gDNA derived from T cells, B-cell-depleted T cells, or PBMCs. Subjects who had been exposed to COVID-19, were actively infected with it, or had recovered from it provided the deeply sampled blood TCRbeta repertoires that made up the dataset. The repertoires were released in a freely available public database intended as a resource for research on the immune response to SARS-CoV-2. The samples were drawn from the first 160 participants of the ongoing ImmuneRACE study and from 1,200 or so subjects provided by 6 global collaborators. The sample metadata nearly always contained a de-identified subject ID, COVID-19 status, age in years and sex. Where available, HLA class I and class II types were taken from metadata supplied by the sample provider and were not determined by assay-based typing. Broad study findings and their caveats: The quantity of clinical and demographic metadata differed by source and by participant and was supplied without curation.

The CDR1 and CDR2 encoded by the germline V gene (reference sequence) are LGHDT and YNNKEL. Trimming at the junction amounts to 4 bases on V and 0 bases on J, and the germline ends lie 10 bases apart. From the cysteine through the phenylalanine, the CDR3 covers 15 amino acids. Of all the DNA, just the CDR3 is kept, 45 bases in frame from base 1. To note about this clone: It has no known antigen specificity. Base qualities are not provided; no much larger clone lies one nucleotide away.

Whole blood was collected in K2EDTA tubes by collaborating institutions according to the institutions' own protocols. For TCRbeta analysis, collaborators shipped samples as frozen whole blood, isolated PBMCs, or DNA extracted from either of those sample types. TCRbeta CDR3 regions were amplified from genomic DNA using the immunoSEQ Assay, a bias-controlled multiplex PCR. The authors processed their data as follows. Within the assay, amplification of reference gene primers was used to estimate how many nucleated cells each sample contained. To quantify the absolute abundance of each unique TCRbeta CDR3 rearrangement, sequence reads were collapsed and filtered. For each sample, productive Simpson clonality was calculated by taking the square root of Simpson's diversity index across productive rearrangements. TCRdb mirrors the immuneACCESS table, restricted to in-frame sequences. Some clones are absent from its copies; in checked studies, under half trace to an unresolved V gene, and the reason for the others is unknown. V and J calls and clone size are given by that table; D and trimming were obtained from the DNA. The sample contains roughly 300,000 clones, around 86% of them found a single time. Of the sample, 10% to 15% is held by the ten largest clones.

The sequenced sample consisted of peripheral blood. The sequence came from a human donor in a cohort sampled during active COVID-19. The chain employs TRBV3-1 (or the pseudogene TRBV3-2) and TRBJ1-3; there is no confident call for the D gene. Here is the DNA: TGTGCCAGCAGCCCTACTCCGAGCTCTGGAAACACCATATATTTT. Its coded protein is CASSPTPSSGNTIYF.